Each of the 10 T cell receptor beta chains below was sequenced from the same sample in a study of CD8+CD57+ T cells in acquired aplastic anemia. All patients picked for sequencing had shown, by flow cytometry, an expansion of CD8+CD57+ cells. Genomic DNA templated the TCR beta VDJ and CDR3 profiling. TCRdb fed the reads into MiXCR, producing one record per CDR3 protein. This repertoire shows about 150,000 distinct CDR3 sequences, more than 45% found once; its top ten account for 3.2%. Sequenced: sorted CD4+, CD8+, or CD8+CD57+ T cells (not recorded which) from PBMCs. These receptors all come from a human donor with aplastic anemia.

This clonotype was seen repeatedly, ten times or more. The chain carries TRBV5-1 and TRBJ1-1; D remains unclear. The CDR3 has 13 amino acids. Trimming took off 4 bases at V and 0 bases at J, with 7 bases between the two ends. Germline V gives CDR1 SGHRS, CDR2 YFSETQ. The CDR3 loop reads CASSPQVNTEAFF. CDR3 sequence (DNA): TGCGCCAGCAGCCCTCAAGTGAACACTGAAGCTTTCTTT.

This clonotype is labeled medium-sized. The rearrangement uses TRBV19 and TRBJ1-5; no clear D. V gave up 9 bases and J gave up 6 bases, with 15 bases separating them. This CDR3 contains 13 residues. Germline CDR1 reads LNHDA; CDR2 reads SQIVND (reference sequence). The CDR3: CASRTEIGQPQHF. CDR3 DNA sequence: TGTGCCAGCCGAACGGAAATCGGTCAGCCCCAGCATTTT.

This clonotype was seen just once. This rearrangement joins TRBV7-3 to TRBJ2-2; either TRBD1 or TRBD2 may fit D (5 bases each). V lost 6 bases and J lost 5, with 13 bases in between. The CDR3 has 14 residues. Germline CDR1 is SGHTA and CDR2 is FQGTGA. CDR3 protein: CASRPPGRTGELFF. The CDR3 DNA follows: TGTGCCAGCAGACCACCGGGGCGGACCGGGGAGCTGTTTTTT. The full variable domain, rest sourced from reference TRBV7-3 and TRBJ2-2, is GAGVSQTPSNKVTEKGKYVELRCDPISGHTALYWYRQSLGQGPEFLIYFQGTGAADDSGLPNDRFFAVRPEGSVSTLKIQRTERGDSAVYLCASRPPGRTGELFFGEGSRLTVL.

This clonotype was detected ten times or more. One end of the junction fails to match germline, which may point to a read error. J is TRBJ1-4 and V is TRBV2, with TRBD1 identical over 7 bases. This CDR3 has 15 amino acids. In germline, CDR1 is SNHLY, CDR2 FYNNEI. CDR3 in amino acids: CASSPLGTANGKLFF. CDR3 nucleotide sequence: TGTGCCAGCAGTCCACTCGGGACAGCTAATGGAAAACTGTTTTTT.

V is TRBV5-1 and J is TRBJ2-3, with D uncertain. CDR1 SGHRS and CDR2 YFSETQ come from the germline V gene. This CDR3 contains 14 residues. V was cut by 0 bases and J by 0 bases, with 5 bases left in between. The CDR3 sequence is CASSLVGSTDTQYF. In DNA form, the CDR3 reads TGCGCCAGCAGCTTGGTTGGGAGCACAGATACGCAGTATTTT.

There are many counts of this clonotype. The chain recombines TRBV7-6 with TRBJ1-6; D is unresolved. Germline CDR1 is SGHVS and CDR2 is FNYEAQ. The V end lost 5 bases, the J end lost 7 bases, and 6 bases lay between the germline ends. This CDR3 region has 12 residues. The DNA for the CDR3 is TGTGCCAGCAGCGAGAGAAATTCACCCCTCCACTTT. This codes for CASSERNSPLHF.

Concerning this clonotype: This clone may be a read error of a much larger clone one base away. The rearrangement links TRBV24-1 to TRBJ2-3, with D unresolved. The DNA end lines up better with TRBJ1-5; the J call may be wrong. Germline V gene data show CDR1 as KGHDR and CDR2 as SFDVKD. CDR3 length equals 13 residues. The CDR3 DNA sequence: TGTGCCACCAGTGATCCCAATCAGGATACGCAGCATTTT. Its translation is CATSDPNQDTQHF.

The sample holds many counts of this clonotype. The gene calls are TRBV2 and TRBJ2-5, with a tentative D call TRBD1 (6 bases). CDR3 size: 15 residues. V lost 4 bases, J lost 5 bases, and 17 bases lay in between. The germline V gene has CDR1 SNHLY and CDR2 FYNNEI. CDR3 in amino acids: CASSAMQGSWETQYF. For the CDR3, the DNA is TGTGCCAGCAGTGCTATGCAGGGGTCCTGGGAGACCCAGTACTTC.

About this clonotype itself: At one end, the junction sequence differs from germline, possibly due to a read error. V is TRBV10-3 and J is TRBJ2-1, with 8 bases identical to TRBD1. CDR3 length: 13 amino acids. Per germline, CDR1 ENHRY and CDR2 SYGVKD. The CDR3 DNA follows: TGTGCCATCAAAAAACAGGGGGGCAGTGAGCAGTTCTTT. Its translation is CAIKKQGGSEQFF.

This chain uses TRBV7-9 with TRBJ1-2; 9 positions agree with TRBD1. This CDR3 contains 15 residues. Trimming took 4 bases from V and 6 from J; bases not matched to a gene: 9. Germline CDR1 reads SEHNR; CDR2 reads FQNEAQ (reference sequence). The CDR3 reads CASSSVGQGTDGYTF. DNA of the CDR3: TGTGCCAGCAGCTCGGTCGGACAGGGGACCGATGGCTACACCTTC.